This T cell receptor beta chain was captured in a study of T cell responses to AZD1222 COVID-19 vaccine. Whole-study results and caveats: The sample set comprised mostly white British donors with more females, and clonal diversity was possibly underestimated.

With respect to this clone: Its cognate antigen is unknown.

This CDR3 region has 13 residues. V gave up 1 base and J gave up 6 bases, with 9 bases separating them. CDR1 is LGHDT, CDR2 YNNKEL, per germline (reference sequence). The repertoire was sequenced with immunoSEQ multiplex PCR; TCRdb's copy has only in-frame clones and lacks some. The top ten hold around 1.7% of the sample, which has some 190,000 clones, around 94% seen once. The sample here was peripheral blood, taken 28 days after the second dose of the MenACWY control vaccine. The sequence derives from an adult who received the MenACWY meningococcal vaccine as a control. The chain carries TRBV3-1 (or the pseudogene TRBV3-2) and TRBJ2-5; D tentatively fits TRBD1 or TRBD2 (5 bases each). CDR3 DNA: TGTGCCAGCAGCCAAGTTGGGACGAAGACCCAGTACTTC. As protein: CASSQVGTKTQYF.